What follows describes a single T cell receptor beta chain. The sample belongs to a study of control samples from healthy donors and cancer patients. The CDR3 has 14 residues. CDR1 MNHEY and CDR2 SVGAGI come from the germline V gene. Trimming shortened V by 0 bases and J by 5 bases, and 10 bases separated the two germline ends. Some clones are missing from TCRdb's copy, which holds only in-frame ones; the method was immunoSEQ multiplex PCR. The data contain roughly 400,000 clones, 80% to 95% of them singletons. This TCR was sampled from a man in his forties or fifties with head and neck cancer. Material: PBMCs. V gene TRBV6-5 combines with J gene TRBJ1-1, with unresolved D. DNA of the CDR3: TGTGCCAGCAGTTACTCGCGGCATAGGACTGAAGCTTTCTTT. Residues: CASSYSRHRTEAFF.